These 20 T cell receptor beta chains were sequenced from one sample in a study of glioma-infiltrating T cells. Amplification of TCR alpha and beta CDR3 regions from RNA used iRepertoire nested multiplex PCR. MiXCR, run by TCRdb on the multiplex PCR reads, gives a single entry per CDR3 protein. The sample holds 90,000 to 110,000 distinct CDR3 sequences, 20% to 25% seen once. Sequencing used glioma tissue, nonneoplastic brain tissue, or PBMCs (not recorded which). The receptors derive from a human donor with low-grade glioma or glioblastoma, undergoing nonglioma brain surgery, or in good health (not recorded which).

This clonotype was seen only a few times. This rearrangement joins TRBV4-3 to TRBJ2-5, with 9 bases aligning to TRBD2. V lost 3 bases and J lost 9; bases outside the gene matches: 14. This CDR3 is 16 amino acids long. Germline CDR1 and CDR2: LGHNA and YSLEER. The CDR3 nucleotides read TGCGCCAGCAGCCAGGTAGCGGGGGAGATTCAAAGGGCCCAGTACTTC. Translating gives CASSQVAGEIQRAQYF.

The table lists this clonotype with many counts. V usage is TRBV4-1 and J usage is TRBJ1-1; no clear D gene. This CDR3 is built from 12 residues. CDR1 and CDR2 from the germline V gene are MGHRA and YSYEKL. Trimming shortened V by 7 bases and J by 1 base, and 7 bases separated the two germline ends. The CDR3 sequence is CASTRGNTEAFF. The DNA of the CDR3 is TGCGCCAGCACCCGGGGGAACACTGAAGCTTTCTTT.

Concerning this clonotype itself: It may be a read error: a sequence one base away is much more abundant. V usage is TRBV7-3 and J usage is TRBJ1-6, with no clear D. There are 13 residues in the CDR3. Germline V gene lookup returns CDR1 SGHTA and CDR2 FQGTGA. The CDR3 DNA reads as TGTGCCAGCAGCTTAAGTGACAATTCACCCCTCAACTTT. It translates to CASSLSDNSPLNF.

As regards this clonotype: A read error is possible here, since a much larger clone lies one base away. The chain has TRBV19 and TRBJ1-5; D is ambiguous. This CDR3 has 15 residues. CDR1 and CDR2 (germline): LNHDA, SQIVND (reference sequence). V shed 7 bases and J shed 0 bases, with 13 bases lying between them. CDR3 amino acids: CASNISGYSNQPQHF. CDR3 DNA: TGTGCCAGTAATATTTCCGGCTATAGCAATCAGCCCCAGCATTTT.

In this sample, this clonotype turned up many times. The rearrangement links TRBV19 to TRBJ1-6; D not certain. CDR1 is LNHDA and CDR2 is SQIVND in the germline V gene (reference sequence). V lost 3 bases and J lost 11, with 8 bases in between. CDR3 length: 12 residues. Here the CDR3 reads CASSMQRPPLHF. For the CDR3, the DNA is TGTGCCAGTAGTATGCAGAGGCCACCCCTCCACTTT.

This clonotype was found many times. The chain is built from TRBV7-2 and TRBJ2-1; no clear D gene. Germline V CDR1 and CDR2: SGHTA, FQGNSA. Trimming removed 2 bases from V and 1 base from J, with 18 bases in between. The CDR3 has 18 residues. CDR3 loop: CASSLRFRQVLSYNEQFF. CDR3 bases: TGTGCCAGCAGCTTAAGATTCCGGCAGGTCCTTTCCTACAATGAGCAGTTCTTC.

This chain joins TRBV6-5 and TRBJ2-7; 7 nucleotides match TRBD2. Germline values: CDR1 MNHEY, CDR2 SVGAGI. This CDR3 is 21 amino acids long. CDR3 protein: CVSSPLGPRAGEPFGVYEQYF. DNA of the CDR3: TGTGTTAGCAGTCCACTCGGCCCCCGGGCGGGAGAACCCTTTGGGGTCTACGAGCAGTACTTC.

This clonotype was seen repeatedly, ten times or more. The V gene is TRBV4-1, the J gene TRBJ2-6; TRBD2 matches at 7 bases. In germline, CDR1 is MGHRA, CDR2 YSYEKL. The CDR3 has 15 residues. The V segment lost 2 bases and the J segment 2 bases; nucleotides outside the gene matches: 0. CDR3 nucleotides: TGCGCCAGCAGCCAACGGGGGGCTGGGGCCAACGTCCTGACTTTC. Protein sequence: CASSQRGAGANVLTF.

J is TRBJ2-1 and V is TRBV20-1; 13 bases map to TRBD2. Looked up from germline, CDR1 is DFQATT and CDR2 is SNEGSKA (reference sequence). This CDR3 is 17 amino acids long. The V segment lost 0 bases and the J segment 9 bases; nucleotides outside the gene matches: 11. As DNA, the CDR3 is TGCAGTGCTAGAGATTCCACGACTAGCGGGAGGAGCAGTGAGCAGTTCTTC. Translating gives CSARDSTTSGRSSEQFF.

There are many counts of this clonotype. This rearrangement joins TRBV2 to TRBJ1-6; TRBD1 might be the D (6 bases). The germline V gene encodes CDR1 SNHLY and CDR2 FYNNEI. Trimming cost V 7 bases and J 7 bases, with 11 bases left between them. The CDR3 length is 13 residues. CDR3 coding DNA: TGTGCCAGCAAGCAGGGGTCGAATTCACCCCTCCACTTT. It is translated as CASKQGSNSPLHF.

This clonotype was detected ten times or more. The V and J genes are TRBV6-5 and TRBJ2-5; D ambiguous. Trimming removed 2 bases at V and 5 bases at J, with 21 bases between. Germline V gene data show CDR1 as MNHEY and CDR2 as SVGAGI. The CDR3 length is 17 residues. DNA for the CDR3: TGTGCCAGCAGTTACGAGCGTAGTGTCCTGATCGAGGAGACCCAGTACTTC. Translated, it gives CASSYERSVLIEETQYF.

This clonotype was counted many times. The CDR3 is CASSAGLAGEADTQYF. The CDR3 bases are TGTGCCAGCAGCGCGGGACTAGCGGGGGAGGCAGATACGCAGTATTTT. J is TRBJ2-3 and V is TRBV7-2, with TRBD2 matching over 14 bases. Germline CDR1 SGHTA, CDR2 FQGNSA. V was pared by 5 bases and J by 4 bases, with 5 bases of the junction left unmatched. There are 16 residues in the CDR3.

The table lists this clonotype with a few counts. The junction shows a germline mismatch at one end, possibly a read error. The rearrangement uses TRBV5-1 and TRBJ2-3; 7 bases are a match to TRBD1. CDR3 length: 13 residues. Germline V gene sequence: CDR1 SGHRS, CDR2 YFSETQ. CDR3 amino acids: CASSFPGTETQYF. DNA of the CDR3: TGCGCCAGCAGCTTCCCCGGGACAGAGACGCAGTATTTT.

This clonotype was recorded many times. The chain recombines TRBV20-1 with TRBJ1-4; a possible D gene is TRBD1 (6 bases). V lost 2 bases, J lost 8 bases, and 12 bases lay in between. The CDR3 is 13 residues long. CDR1 and CDR2 (germline): DFQATT, SNEGSKA (reference sequence). Here the CDR3 DNA reads TGCAGTGCTAGACTCAGGGGCGAGGAAAAACTGTTTTTT. It is translated as CSARLRGEEKLFF.

This clonotype was counted at least ten times. The chain joins TRBV12-3 or TRBV12-4 to TRBJ2-1; 10 bases are shared with TRBD2. The CDR3 covers 15 residues. With 3 bases clipped from V and 9 bases from J, the junction kept 8 bases outside the gene matches. This CDR3 is CASSLESSGRSEQFF. In DNA form, the CDR3 reads TGTGCCAGCAGTTTGGAGTCTAGCGGGAGATCTGAGCAGTTCTTC.

Comment on this clonotype: A much larger clone is a single base away; this may be a read error. The chain employs TRBV29-1 and TRBJ1-1, with a weak D call TRBD1 (5 bases). V was pared by 1 base and J by 8 bases, with 11 bases between. Germline assignment: CDR1 SQVTM and CDR2 ANQGSEA. CDR3 length: 12 residues. The CDR3 is CSVEGGGREAFF. CDR3 bases: TGCAGCGTTGAAGGGGGGGGAAGGGAAGCTTTCTTT.

Turning to this clonotype: This may be a read error: a much more frequent sequence differs by one nucleotide. The CDR3 DNA reads TGCGCCAGCAGCCAAGTCCTGGGCGATGAGCAGCTCTTC. This translates into CASSQVLGDEQLF. This chain uses TRBV7-9 with TRBJ2-1; no clear D. Germline CDR1 reads SEHNR; CDR2 reads FQNEAQ (reference sequence). The CDR3 totals 13 residues.

Details on this clonotype: One base away lies a much larger clone, so this may be a sequencing read error. J is TRBJ2-1 and V is TRBV19; D may correspond to TRBD1 or TRBD2 (6 bases each). Germline CDR1 LNHDA, CDR2 SQIVND (reference sequence). This CDR3 is built from 14 residues. This chain's CDR3 is CASSISPGGNEQLF. CDR3 in DNA: TGTGCCAGTAGTATAAGTCCCGGGGGCAATGAGCAGCTCTTC.

This clonotype was seen at least ten times. This rearrangement joins TRBV29-1 to TRBJ1-2; D is possibly TRBD1 (6 bases). This CDR3 spans 17 amino acids. Germline CDR1 is SQVTM and CDR2 is ANQGSEA. The V gene lost 6 bases and the J gene lost 8 bases, with 31 bases spanning the gap. The CDR3 loop is CSVVVGGLSSTKLGYTF. As DNA, the CDR3 is TGCAGCGTCGTGGTCGGGGGGCTATCATCTACAAAACTCGGCTACACCTTC. Complete variable domain (other parts from reference TRBV29-1 and TRBJ1-2): SAVISQKPSRDICQRGTSLTIQCQVDSQVTMMFWYRQQPGQSLTLIATANQGSEATYESGFVIDKFPISRPNLTFSTLTVSNMSPEDSSIYLCSVVVGGLSSTKLGYTFGSGTRLTVV.

This clonotype was picked up a small number of times. V is TRBV7-2 and J is TRBJ2-7; 9 bases agree with TRBD1. J gave up 3 bases and V 1 base, and 1 base lay outside the gene matches. CDR1 and CDR2 from the germline V gene are SGHTA and FQGNSA. This CDR3 is 14 amino acids long. CDR3 sequence (DNA): TGTGCCAGCAGCTTAGACAGGGGGCACTACGAGCAGTACTTC. Protein: CASSLDRGHYEQYF.